Listed below are T cell receptor beta chains from one sample, sequenced in a study of early T cells in non-severe SARS-CoV-2 infection. MiXCR, applied by TCRdb to the 5' RACE reads, yields one record per CDR3 protein. The table shows approximately 76,000 distinct CDR3 sequences, with about an eighth occurring only once. The sequencing input was whole blood. All receptors derive from an adult who was a healthcare worker with PCR-confirmed SARS-CoV-2 infection or an uninfected control (not recorded which). CDR3s include the opening cysteine and the closing phenylalanine or tryptophan. D genes are given only for firm matches. The listing skips clone size in some rows; elsewhere it reads once, few, many or a size class.

abundance: few; v_gene: TRBV27; j_gene: TRBJ2-7; d_gene: TRBD2; CDR3aa: CASSSLPPTSGINEQYF; CDR3nt: TGTGCCAGCAGTTCCCTCCCACCGACTAGCGGGATAAACGAGCAGTACTTC
abundance: .; v_gene: TRBV3-1; j_gene: TRBJ1-6; d_gene: TRBD1; CDR3aa: CASSRWTGTNSPLHF; CDR3nt: TGTGCCAGCAGCCGCTGGACAGGGACCAATTCACCCCTCCACTTT
abundance: .; v_gene: TRBV6-5; j_gene: TRBJ2-1; d_gene: TRBD2; CDR3aa: CASGPGGSYNEQFF; CDR3nt: TGTGCCAGCGGGCCGGGAGGGTCCTACAATGAGCAGTTCTTC
abundance: .; v_gene: TRBV7-9; j_gene: TRBJ2-1; d_gene: TRBD2; CDR3aa: CASSSGRPYNEQFF; CDR3nt: TGTGCCAGCAGTAGCGGGAGGCCCTACAATGAGCAGTTCTTC
abundance: .; v_gene: TRBV12-3/TRBV12-4; j_gene: TRBJ2-1; d_gene: TRBD2; CDR3aa: CASRGREAAPLFF; CDR3nt: TGTGCCAGCAGGGGGCGGGAGGCTGCTCCTCTGTTCTTC
abundance: many; v_gene: TRBV20-1; j_gene: TRBJ2-2; d_gene: .; CDR3aa: CSAIPPWGRGGELFF; CDR3nt: TGCAGTGCTATCCCCCCATGGGGTCGAGGCGGGGAGCTGTTTTTT
abundance: .; v_gene: TRBV9; j_gene: TRBJ2-5; d_gene: .; CDR3aa: CASSVAGRSTQYF; CDR3nt: TGTGCCAGCAGCGTAGCCGGAAGGAGTACCCAGTACTTC
abundance: .; v_gene: TRBV7-9; j_gene: TRBJ2-3; d_gene: TRBD2; CDR3aa: CASSSLAGSTDTQYF; CDR3nt: TGTGCCAGCAGCTCGCTAGCGGGGTCCACAGATACGCAGTATTTT
abundance: many; v_gene: TRBV12-3/TRBV12-4; j_gene: TRBJ2-1; d_gene: TRBD1; CDR3aa: CASSIRGYNEQFF; CDR3nt: TGTGCCAGCAGTATCAGGGGGTACAATGAGCAGTTCTTC
abundance: .; v_gene: TRBV7-3; j_gene: TRBJ2-1; d_gene: .; CDR3aa: CASSLSNNEQFF; CDR3nt: TGTGCCAGCAGCCTATCAAACAATGAGCAGTTCTTC